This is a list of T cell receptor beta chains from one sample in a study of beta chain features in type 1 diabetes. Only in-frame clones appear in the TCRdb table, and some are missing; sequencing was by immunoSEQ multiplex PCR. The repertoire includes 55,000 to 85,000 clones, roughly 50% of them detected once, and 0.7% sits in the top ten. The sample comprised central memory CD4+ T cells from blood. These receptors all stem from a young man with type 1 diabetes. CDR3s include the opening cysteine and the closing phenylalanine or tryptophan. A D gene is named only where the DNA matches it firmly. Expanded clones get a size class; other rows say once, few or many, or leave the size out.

DNA: TGTGCCAGCAGCTGGGTAAGGAGCTCTGGAAACACCATATATTTT; CDR3: CASSWVRSSGNTIYF; D: NA; V: TRBV7-9; J: TRBJ1-3; size: NA
DNA: TGTGCCAGCAGCTTATCCCAACTCCAAGAGACCCAGTACTTC; CDR3: CASSLSQLQETQYF; D: NA; V: TRBV7-2; J: TRBJ2-5; size: NA
DNA: TGTGCCAGCAGCTTGAAACAGGGGAATCAAAACATTCAGTACTTC; CDR3: CASSLKQGNQNIQYF; D: TRBD1; V: TRBV5-6; J: TRBJ2-4; size: NA
DNA: TGCGCCAGCAGCTTTGGACAGGGACCGGGAGATACGCAGTATTTT; CDR3: CASSFGQGPGDTQYF; D: TRBD1; V: TRBV5-1; J: TRBJ2-3; size: NA
DNA: TGTGCCAGCTCACCAATCAAAGGGGATGCTGAAGCTTTCTTT; CDR3: CASSPIKGDAEAFF; D: NA; V: TRBV18; J: TRBJ1-1; size: NA
DNA: TGTGCCAGCAGCCCGGACAGGGGACTTCAAGAGACCCAGTACTTC; CDR3: CASSPDRGLQETQYF; D: TRBD1; V: TRBV5-6; J: TRBJ2-5; size: NA
DNA: TGTGCCAGCAGCTTAACCCCGGGGACTACCGCCAACGAGCAGTACTTC; CDR3: CASSLTPGTTANEQYF; D: TRBD2; V: TRBV7-9; J: TRBJ2-7; size: NA
DNA: TGTGCCAGCTCACCACTGGACAGTCAAGAGACCCAGTACTTC; CDR3: CASSPLDSQETQYF; D: NA; V: TRBV18; J: TRBJ2-5; size: few
DNA: TGTGCCAGCAGTCCACAGGGGGCTACTGGAAACACCATATATTTT; CDR3: CASSPQGATGNTIYF; D: TRBD1; V: TRBV7-2; J: TRBJ1-3; size: NA
DNA: TGTGCCAGCAAACCCGGGACTAGCGGTACCTACGAGCAGTACTTC; CDR3: CASKPGTSGTYEQYF; D: TRBD2; V: TRBV2; J: TRBJ2-7; size: NA
DNA: TGTGCCAGCAGCTTACCCCTCGGACTAGCGGGAGAAGACGAGCAGTACTTC; CDR3: CASSLPLGLAGEDEQYF; D: TRBD2; V: TRBV11-2; J: TRBJ2-7; size: NA
DNA: TGTGCCAGCAGTGGGGCGGACAGGGGGAAGGGCGAGCAGTACTTC; CDR3: CASSGADRGKGEQYF; D: TRBD1; V: TRBV6-1; J: TRBJ2-7; size: NA
DNA: TGCAGCTACTCGGGGGGGGAACGGGAAAAACTGTTTTTT; CDR3: CSYSGGEREKLFF; D: NA; V: TRBV29-1; J: TRBJ1-4; size: NA
DNA: TGTGCCAGCAGCCTGGACAGGGGACGGTTAAATGAGCAGTTCTTC; CDR3: CASSLDRGRLNEQFF; D: TRBD1; V: TRBV5-4; J: TRBJ2-1; size: NA
DNA: TGCAGCGTTACCGGGCAGGGGGAGACCCAGTACTTC; CDR3: CSVTGQGETQYF; D: NA; V: TRBV29-1; J: TRBJ2-5; size: NA
DNA: TGCGCCAGCAGCCAAGGAAGACAGAGCTCCTATAATTCACCCCTCCACTTT; CDR3: CASSQGRQSSYNSPLHF; D: NA; V: TRBV4-1; J: TRBJ1-6; size: NA
DNA: TGTGCCAGCTCTAGTGGACAGGGGATCAACGAGCAGTACTTC; CDR3: CASSSGQGINEQYF; D: TRBD1; V: TRBV6-1; J: TRBJ2-7; size: few
DNA: TGTGCCAGCAGGAGACTAGCGGGGAGAGATACGCAGTATTTT; CDR3: CASRRLAGRDTQYF; D: TRBD2; V: TRBV6-5; J: TRBJ2-3; size: NA
DNA: TGTGCCAGCAGCTTAGAAACACAGGGGGCTTTTGGCTACACCTTC; CDR3: CASSLETQGAFGYTF; D: TRBD1; V: TRBV7-9; J: TRBJ1-2; size: few
DNA: TGTGCTAGTGGTTTGGTACCTAAGGGAGCTGGGGCCAACGTCCTGACTTTC; CDR3: CASGLVPKGAGANVLTF; D: NA; V: TRBV12-5; J: TRBJ2-6; size: NA
DNA: TGTGCCAGCAGTGAGACGGACTACCTCACCGGGGAGCTGTTTTTT; CDR3: CASSETDYLTGELFF; D: NA; V: TRBV2; J: TRBJ2-2; size: NA
DNA: TGCGCCAGCAGCCCGGAGGGGCGGGGTGGATTGGAGACCCAGTACTTC; CDR3: CASSPEGRGGLETQYF; D: NA; V: TRBV5-1; J: TRBJ2-5; size: NA
DNA: TGTGCCAGCAGCACACGGACAGGGGGAAATGAGCAGTTCTTC; CDR3: CASSTRTGGNEQFF; D: TRBD1; V: TRBV5-4; J: TRBJ2-1; size: few
DNA: TGTGCCTGGAGTAGGGACAGGGATGGGAAAAAACTGTTTTTT; CDR3: CAWSRDRDGKKLFF; D: TRBD1; V: TRBV30; J: TRBJ1-4; size: once
DNA: TGTGCCAGCAGCCCGCCCAGGGCCCTCTACGAGCAGTACTTC; CDR3: CASSPPRALYEQYF; D: NA; V: TRBV7-9; J: TRBJ2-7; size: NA
DNA: TGTGCCAGCAGTTTAGGGACAGGGGCGAACACCGGGGAGCTGTTTTTT; CDR3: CASSLGTGANTGELFF; D: TRBD1; V: TRBV2; J: TRBJ2-2; size: NA
DNA: TGTGCCAGCAGCTTGAATTCACTAGCGGGGGAAACAGATACGCAGTATTTT; CDR3: CASSLNSLAGETDTQYF; D: TRBD2; V: TRBV7-9; J: TRBJ2-3; size: NA
DNA: TGCGCCAGCAGCCAGGGACTAGCGGGACGAGATACGCAGTATTTT; CDR3: CASSQGLAGRDTQYF; D: TRBD2; V: TRBV4-1; J: TRBJ2-3; size: few
DNA: TGTGCCAGCAGCTTACTAGCAGGAAAGAACACTGAAGCTTTCTTT; CDR3: CASSLLAGKNTEAFF; D: NA; V: TRBV7-9; J: TRBJ1-1; size: few
DNA: TGTGCCAGCAGCCCGGGGGGACTGCCACCTGAGCAGTTCTTC; CDR3: CASSPGGLPPEQFF; D: TRBD2; V: TRBV7-9; J: TRBJ2-1; size: few
DNA: TGCGCCAGCAGCTTGGCTTATGGCGGGGGTCGCAATGAGCAGTTCTTC; CDR3: CASSLAYGGGRNEQFF; D: TRBD2; V: TRBV5-1; J: TRBJ2-1; size: NA
DNA: TGTGCCAGCAGTTTTGTGGCAGGGACTAATGAAAAACTGTTTTTT; CDR3: CASSFVAGTNEKLFF; D: NA; V: TRBV28; J: TRBJ1-4; size: once
DNA: TGTGCCAGCAGCTTATCCCAGAGGGCTAGGCAGTATTTT; CDR3: CASSLSQRARQYF; D: NA; V: TRBV11-3; J: TRBJ2-3; size: NA
DNA: TGTGCCAGTAGTATAGGGGGACAGACCCCTAATTCACCCCTCCACTTT; CDR3: CASSIGGQTPNSPLHF; D: TRBD1; V: TRBV19; J: TRBJ1-6; size: few
DNA: TGCAGCGTAGGGGGACAAACAGATACGCAGTATTTT; CDR3: CSVGGQTDTQYF; D: NA; V: TRBV29-1; J: TRBJ2-3; size: few
DNA: TGTGCCATCAGTGAGCTTGCGGGTAACACTGAAGCTTTCTTT; CDR3: CAISELAGNTEAFF; D: NA; V: TRBV10-3; J: TRBJ1-1; size: few
DNA: TGTGCCAGCCGTCCTAACCCGTCGAACACTGAAGCTTTCTTT; CDR3: CASRPNPSNTEAFF; D: NA; V: TRBV6-1; J: TRBJ1-1; size: NA
DNA: TGTGCCTGGAGTGTACAGGGGATCGACGGAGATACGCAGTATTTT; CDR3: CAWSVQGIDGDTQYF; D: TRBD1; V: TRBV30; J: TRBJ2-3; size: NA
DNA: TGTGCCAGCAACCGCCCGGGACAGGGGCACAATGAGCAGTTCTTC; CDR3: CASNRPGQGHNEQFF; D: TRBD1; V: TRBV6-5; J: TRBJ2-1; size: NA
DNA: TGCGCCAGCCAGCTTGTTTCAGGAAACACCGGGGAGCTGTTTTTT; CDR3: CASQLVSGNTGELFF; D: NA; V: TRBV5-1; J: TRBJ2-2; size: NA
DNA: TGCAGTGCTGTCGGAGAGACCCAGTACTTC; CDR3: CSAVGETQYF; D: NA; V: TRBV20-1; J: TRBJ2-5; size: NA
DNA: TGTGCCTGGAGTGGAGGACAGATCTTAATTACTGGGGCCAACGTCCTGACTTTC; CDR3: CAWSGGQILITGANVLTF; D: NA; V: TRBV30; J: TRBJ2-6; size: NA